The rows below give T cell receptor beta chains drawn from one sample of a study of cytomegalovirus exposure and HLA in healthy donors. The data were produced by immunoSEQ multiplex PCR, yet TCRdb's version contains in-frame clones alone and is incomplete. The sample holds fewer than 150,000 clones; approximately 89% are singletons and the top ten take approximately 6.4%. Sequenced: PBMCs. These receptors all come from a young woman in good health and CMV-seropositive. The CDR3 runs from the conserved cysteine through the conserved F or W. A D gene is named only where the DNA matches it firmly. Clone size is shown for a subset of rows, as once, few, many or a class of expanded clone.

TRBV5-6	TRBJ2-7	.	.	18	CASSLSGLLTSSSYEQYF	TGTGCCAGCAGCTTATCGGGACTTCTGACGTCCAGCTCCTACGAGCAGTACTTC
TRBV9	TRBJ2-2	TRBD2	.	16	CASSPRGSGSTGELFF	TGTGCCAGCAGCCCCCGGGGTAGCGGGTCAACCGGGGAGCTGTTTTTT
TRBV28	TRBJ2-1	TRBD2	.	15	CASSPRLPRGDEQFF	TGTGCCAGCAGCCCCAGACTACCCCGGGGGGATGAGCAGTTCTTC
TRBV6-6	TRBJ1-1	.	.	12	CASSYGGGEAFF	TGTGCCAGCAGTTACGGTGGCGGTGAAGCTTTCTTT
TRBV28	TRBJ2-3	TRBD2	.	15	CASLLGGGGTDTQYF	TGTGCCAGCCTCCTCGGGGGGGGCGGCACAGATACGCAGTATTTT
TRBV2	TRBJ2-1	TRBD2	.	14	CASTGGITYNEQFF	TGTGCCTCCACGGGGGGGATTACTTACAATGAGCAGTTCTTC
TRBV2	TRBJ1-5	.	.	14	CASRDRSSNQPQHF	TGTGCCAGCAGAGACAGGTCCTCCAATCAGCCCCAGCATTTT
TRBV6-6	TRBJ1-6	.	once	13	CASSPQDPGALHF	TGTGCCAGCAGTCCTCAGGATCCCGGGGCCCTCCACTTT
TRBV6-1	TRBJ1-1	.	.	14	CASRQGNMNTEAFF	TGTGCCAGCAGGCAGGGGAACATGAACACTGAAGCTTTCTTT
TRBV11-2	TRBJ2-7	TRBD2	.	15	CASSFLAGSSYEQYF	TGTGCCAGCAGTTTTCTAGCGGGGAGCTCCTACGAGCAGTACTTC
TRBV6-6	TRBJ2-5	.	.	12	CASSYSKETQYF	TGTGCCAGCAGTTACTCTAAAGAGACCCAGTACTTC
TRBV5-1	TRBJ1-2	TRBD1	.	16	CASSSLFGQGENGYTF	TGCGCCAGCAGCTCTCTCTTTGGACAGGGGGAAAATGGCTACACCTTC
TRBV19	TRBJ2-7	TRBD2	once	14	CATTEGLAGNEQYF	TGTGCCACCACCGAGGGGCTAGCGGGTAACGAGCAGTACTTC
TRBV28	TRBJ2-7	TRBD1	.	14	CASHGTGWRSEQYF	TGTGCCAGCCACGGGACAGGGTGGCGAAGCGAGCAGTACTTC
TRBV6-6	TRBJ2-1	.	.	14	CAIERSGGGPVQFF	TGTGCCATCGAACGCTCTGGGGGGGGCCCCGTACAGTTCTTC
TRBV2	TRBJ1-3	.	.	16	CASSETGHHFGNTIYF	TGTGCCAGCAGTGAAACGGGACACCACTTCGGAAACACCATATATTTT
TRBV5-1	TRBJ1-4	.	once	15	CASSPRDTNNEKLFF	TGCGCCAGCAGCCCCCGGGACACCAATAATGAAAAACTGTTTTTT
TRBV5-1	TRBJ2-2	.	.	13	CASSRDFLRELFF	TGCGCCAGCAGCAGGGACTTCCTTAGGGAGCTGTTTTTT
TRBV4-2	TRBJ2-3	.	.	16	CASSQPSETNKRTQYF	TGTGCCAGCAGCCAACCTTCCGAGACTAACAAACGTACGCAGTATTTT
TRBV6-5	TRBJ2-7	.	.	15	CASSYWPGQSYEQYF	TGTGCCAGCAGTTACTGGCCTGGACAGTCCTACGAGCAGTACTTC
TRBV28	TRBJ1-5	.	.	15	CASSESGRVNQPQHF	TGTGCCAGTTCCGAGAGTGGGCGGGTAAATCAGCCCCAGCATTTT
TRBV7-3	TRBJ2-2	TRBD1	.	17	CASSSLSTGRNTGELFF	TGTGCCAGCAGCTCCCTTTCGACAGGGCGGAACACCGGGGAGCTGTTTTTT
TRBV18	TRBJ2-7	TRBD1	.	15	CASSPPGQVAYEQYF	TGTGCCAGCTCACCTCCGGGACAGGTGGCCTACGAGCAGTACTTC
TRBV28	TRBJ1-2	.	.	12	CASSLQAYGYTF	TGTGCCAGCAGTCTACAGGCGTATGGCTACACCTTC
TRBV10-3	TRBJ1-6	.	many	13	CAIKEAPASPLHF	TGTGCCATCAAAGAGGCCCCGGCTTCACCCCTCCACTTT
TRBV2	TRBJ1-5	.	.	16	CASSEPTAQGNQPQHF	TGTGCCAGCAGTGAACCGACAGCCCAGGGGAATCAGCCCCAGCATTTT
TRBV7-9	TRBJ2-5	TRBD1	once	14	CASSFDRVAETQYF	TGTGCCAGCAGCTTTGACAGGGTGGCAGAGACCCAGTACTTC